A selection of T cell receptor beta chains follows, all from one sample in a study of blood T cell repertoires in COVID-19. Method: immunoSEQ multiplex PCR; TCRdb's copy keeps in-frame clones and lacks some. This table holds 200,000 to 250,000 clones, 75% to 85% found once. Material: peripheral blood. The receptors stem from a man aged 45 to 65 with active or convalescent COVID-19. CDR3s leave out the opening cysteine and the closing phenylalanine or tryptophan. A D gene is named only where the DNA matches it firmly.

>TRBD1|TRBV5-1
ASSRGQGVEKLF
>NA|TRBV6-5
ASSYSLLDTQY
>NA|TRBV7-8
ASSLASLDTQY
>NA|TRBV2
ASSKVLGDEKLF
>TRBD1|TRBV4-3
ASSQAPGGSSYNSPLH
>NA|TRBV4-1
ASRPGHGYTEAF
>NA|TRBV11-2
ASSLSGLKRISGNTIY
>TRBD2|TRBV10-1
ASCESLGGVGAKNIQY
>NA|TRBV6-5
ASSYLTGRSDTQY
>TRBD1|TRBV7-2
ASSFRQGNSPLH
>TRBD2|TRBV7-9
ASSHLEGGVEQF
>NA|TRBV29-1
SVDRYNEQF
>TRBD2|TRBV29-1
SVGASGPTSTDTQY
>TRBD1|TRBV7-2
ASSGQGGTGELF
>NA|TRBV15
ATSRDRGRYREETQY
>TRBD2|TRBV11-2
ASSWSPGTSDNEQF
>TRBD2|TRBV5-5
ASTTSGPRTDTQY
>TRBD2|TRBV5-1
ASSLLSGGGTSTDTQY
>NA|TRBV7-8
ASLRGAGNTIY
>TRBD2|TRBV11-2
ASSQGGTTDYEQY
>NA|TRBV3-1/TRBV3-2
ASSQDSVAFGELF
>NA|TRBV3-1/TRBV3-2
ASSSFGGEETQY
>TRBD1|TRBV6-5
ASRRRGLRQPQH
>NA|TRBV19
ASSIPGYGDKNQPQH
>TRBD2|TRBV5-5
ASSLSVAGGYEQF
>TRBD1|TRBV5-1
ASSLAQGAASPLH
>NA|TRBV28
ASSPLGVGGTEAF
>NA|TRBV19
ASSINPGTDTQY
>NA|TRBV18
ASSPVEETQY
>TRBD1|TRBV6-5
ASSYSGQAPGYT
>TRBD1|TRBV10-3
AISGWDRVTDTQY
>TRBD2|TRBV28
ASRGGGLYAGANVLT
>TRBD1|TRBV18
ASSDRGHTYEQY
>NA|TRBV28
ASSTYLYEQY
>TRBD1|TRBV11-3
ASSSGQGTAAF
>NA|TRBV7-2
ASSFRGGQPQH
>NA|TRBV19
ASTSPTLSNEKLF
>TRBD1|TRBV7-2
ASSRQGGETQY
>NA|TRBV28
ASSFGTFQLGHQPQH
>NA|TRBV11-2
ASSLAGPGELF
>NA|TRBV7-2
ASSLRGTYEQY
>TRBD1|TRBV9
ASSPAGGFGETQY
>NA|TRBV20-1
SAWDIYDYT
>NA|TRBV7-8
ASSLVGAVEGYT
>NA|TRBV7-2
ASSLVGQYNQPQH
>NA|TRBV7-2
ASSTGLGVGETQY